Listed here are 15 T cell receptor beta chains from one sample, sequenced in a study of T cells in Graves' hyperthyroidism and ophthalmopathy (dated by TCRdb to the late 2010s). The protocol used for the library was multiplex PCR. Reads for this sample came from an Illumina HiSeq 2000. The TCR beta CDR3 regions were amplified from RNA transcripts. The first round of RT-PCR for the TCR CDR3 was performed with the HTBI primer set and the Qiagen OneStep RT-PCR kit. Using fastp at Q25 and MiXCR, TCRdb reprocessed the public reads and kept productive beta chains. Here each entry gathers all rows of one CDR3 protein and keeps the most common genes and DNA. The sample profile shows under 500,000 distinct CDR3 sequences; about 14% of them were found once. Approximately 27% of the sample lies in the top ten. The sample was blood. The receptors here all came from a man aged 45-65 years with Graves' ophthalmopathy.

This clonotype was observed many times. The chain employs TRBV6-1 and TRBJ1-2; 7 bases are a match to TRBD1. This CDR3 region has 13 residues. V gave up 8 bases and J gave up 7 bases; unmatched junction bases: 10. Germline V gives CDR1 MNHNS, CDR2 SASEGT. The CDR3 DNA reads TGTGCCAGCCGGGGACAGCCCCTGGGTGGCTACACCTTC. Amino acids: CASRGQPLGGYTF.

This clonotype was observed a few times. The chain's CDR3 is CASSLQGAPGGEQFF. The CDR3 DNA follows: TGTGCCAGCAGCCTACAGGGGGCTCCAGGGGGTGAGCAGTTCTTC. V usage is TRBV7-3 and J usage is TRBJ2-1; 9 bases map to TRBD1. Per the germline V gene, CDR1 is SGHTA and CDR2 is FQGTGA. The CDR3 extends over 15 amino acids. The junction had 11 bases not matched to a gene; V was cut back by 5 bases and J by 9 bases.

This clonotype was observed many times. The rearrangement uses TRBV5-4 and TRBJ1-2; TRBD1 matches 9 bases. Germline assignment: CDR1 SGHNT and CDR2 YYREEE (reference sequence). V shed 4 bases, J shed 2 bases, and the junction held 9 bases outside the gene matches. There are 16 residues in the CDR3. CDR3 loop: CASSGRGTGQNYGYTF. As DNA, the CDR3 is TGTGCCAGCAGCGGAAGAGGGACAGGGCAGAACTATGGCTACACCTTC.

In this sample, this clonotype turned up many times. The rearrangement uses TRBV7-8 and TRBJ1-1, with 8 bases identical to TRBD1. Germline CDR1 and CDR2: SGHVS and FQNEAQ. The length of the CDR3 is 14 residues. Unmatched junction bases numbered 11, after V lost 4 bases and J lost 10 bases. This CDR3 is CASSYGTGQGGAFF. The CDR3 bases are TGTGCCAGCAGCTACGGGACAGGACAAGGTGGAGCTTTCTTT.

Only a few counts were recorded for this clonotype. The chain is built from TRBV28 and TRBJ2-3; D might be TRBD2 (5 bases). The germline gives CDR1 MDHEN, CDR2 SYDVKM. This CDR3 is built from 14 residues. V shed 3 bases and J shed 0 bases, with 7 bases lying between them. The DNA for the CDR3 is TGTGCCAGCAGTTTCAGGACTAGCACAGATACGCAGTATTTT. Translating gives CASSFRTSTDTQYF. Variable domain in full (rest from reference TRBV28 and TRBJ2-3): DVKVTQSSRYLVKRTGEKVFLECVQDMDHENMFWYRQDPGLGLRLIYFSYDVKMKEKGDIPEGYSVSREKKERFSLILESASTNQTSMYLCASSFRTSTDTQYFGPGTRLTVL.

The chain couples TRBV4-1 to TRBJ2-7, with TRBD1 identical over 7 bases. The CDR3 contains 14 residues. Germline assignment: CDR1 MGHRA and CDR2 YSYEKL. Germline trimming cut 3 bases from V and 1 base from J; bases unmatched to any gene: 3. CDR3 residues: CASSHRDRSYEQYF. The CDR3, as DNA: TGCGCCAGCAGCCACAGGGACAGATCCTACGAGCAGTACTTC.

The gene calls are TRBV14 and TRBJ2-7, with 9 bases lining up with TRBD1. V was clipped by 3 bases and J by 6 bases; unmatched bases: 12. There are 16 residues in the CDR3. Germline CDR1 SGHDN, CDR2 FVKESK. CDR3 sequence: CASSHTPGQGRFEQYF. CDR3 bases: TGTGCCAGCAGCCACACTCCGGGACAGGGTAGATTCGAGCAGTACTTC.

This clonotype was seen a few times. The J gene is TRBJ2-7, the V gene TRBV19; unclear D gene. The CDR3 has 13 residues. V lost 6 bases and J lost 2, with 11 bases in between. From germline, CDR1 is LNHDA and CDR2 SQIVND (reference sequence). This CDR3 is CASSRSGTYEQYF. CDR3 DNA: TGTGCCAGTAGCCGGTCGGGTACCTACGAGCAGTACTTC.

This clonotype occurred many times. This chain connects TRBV28 to TRBJ1-1, with 8 bases fitting TRBD1. This CDR3 contains 14 residues. The V segment lost 5 bases and the J segment 5 bases; nucleotides outside the gene matches: 7. Germline loops: CDR1 MDHEN, CDR2 SYDVKM. The CDR3 DNA reads TGTGCCAGCAGTACACAACAGGGGGGGACTGAAGCTTTCTTT. Protein product: CASSTQQGGTEAFF. Looking up the rest from reference TRBV28 and TRBJ1-1 gives the full variable domain: DVKVTQSSRYLVKRTGEKVFLECVQDMDHENMFWYRQDPGLGLRLIYFSYDVKMKEKGDIPEGYSVSREKKERFSLILESASTNQTSMYLCASSTQQGGTEAFFGQGTRLTVV.

This clonotype was found many times. This sequence joins TRBV20-1 and TRBJ1-6; D remains ambiguous. This CDR3 contains 14 residues. Between the trimmed V and J ends, which lost 4 bases and 6 bases, there was a span of 13 bases. Looked up from germline, CDR1 is DFQATT and CDR2 is SNEGSKA (reference sequence). The CDR3 reads CSAKNGPVNSPLHF. CDR3 bases: TGCAGTGCTAAAAACGGACCGGTTAATTCACCCCTCCACTTT.

The chain links TRBV25-1 to TRBJ2-1; TRBD1 aligns across 7 bases. The germline CDR1 and CDR2 sequences are MGHDK and SYGVNS. The V and J ends lost 2 bases and 2 bases, in that order; junction bases with no gene match: 6. The CDR3 loop spans 16 amino acids. CDR3 coding DNA: TGTGCCAGCAGTGAAGGGCAAGGGGGCCCCTACAATGAGCAGTTCTTC. Translating it yields CASSEGQGGPYNEQFF.

This chain connects TRBV6-2 or TRBV6-3 to TRBJ1-1, with TRBD1 as a possible D gene (6 bases). The CDR3 extends over 14 amino acids. Germline loops: CDR1 MNHEY, CDR2 SVGEGT. The V end was cut by 2 bases, the J end by 0 bases, with 7 bases between. The chain's CDR3 is CASSYRDMNTEAFF. Here the CDR3 DNA reads TGTGCCAGCAGTTACCGGGACATGAACACTGAAGCTTTCTTT.

The J gene is TRBJ2-3, the V gene TRBV7-2; no definite D call. Germline CDR1 and CDR2: SGHTA and FQGNSA. The V end was cut by 0 bases, the J end by 0 bases, with 16 bases between. The CDR3 totals 18 residues. DNA for the CDR3: TGTGCCAGCAGCTTAGCGGTCCTATTTGCGGCGAGCACAGATACGCAGTATTTT. It is translated as CASSLAVLFAASTDTQYF. The entire variable domain, with the rest obtained from reference TRBV7-2 and TRBJ2-3, is as follows: GAGVSQSPSNKVTEKGKDVELRCDPISGHTALYWYRQSLGQGLEFLIYFQGNSAPDKSGLPSDRFSAERTGGSVSTLTIQRTQQEDSAVYLCASSLAVLFAASTDTQYFGPGTRLTVL.

The table lists this clonotype with a few counts. This chain connects TRBV6-2 or TRBV6-3 to TRBJ2-5; 10 nucleotides align to TRBD1. The CDR3 extends over 15 amino acids. The germline CDR1 and CDR2 sequences are MNHEY and SVGEGT. V was pared by 2 bases and J by 4 bases, with 4 bases of the junction left unmatched. CDR3 sequence (DNA): TGTGCCAGCAGTTACCCGGGACAGGGGCGAGAGACCCAGTACTTC. Its translation: CASSYPGQGRETQYF.

V and J are TRBV5-1 and TRBJ2-5; 9 bases line up with TRBD1. The CDR3 sequence is 15 residues long. Germline V gives CDR1 SGHRS, CDR2 YFSETQ. Losses at the gene ends were 4 bases for V and 3 bases for J; bases not matched to a gene: 7. For the CDR3, the DNA is TGCGCCAGCAGCGGGAACAGGGGGCCGAAAGAGACCCAGTACTTC. Residues: CASSGNRGPKETQYF.